The rows below give T cell receptor beta chains drawn from one sample of a study of regulatory T cells. Sequenced by immunoSEQ multiplex PCR; TCRdb stores in-frame clones only, minus some. The sample records 25,000 or so clones, around nine tenths being singletons. The specimen sequenced was conventional CD4+ T cells sorted from blood. All receptors come from a child aged 5 to 17 with CD3G deficiency. Both conserved end residues are part of each CDR3. Fields, in order: V gene, clone size, J gene, CDR3 protein. Size tells how often a clone was seen (once, few, many) or the class of an expanded clone, and some rows leave it out.

v_gene: TRBV10-3; abundance: few; j_gene: TRBJ2-2; CDR3aa: CAISPLGTGPYTGELFF
v_gene: TRBV7-9; abundance: .; j_gene: TRBJ2-2; CDR3aa: CASSSPGQGTGELFF
v_gene: TRBV7-9; abundance: once; j_gene: TRBJ2-1; CDR3aa: CASSLAGTSGIREQFF
v_gene: TRBV28; abundance: .; j_gene: TRBJ1-5; CDR3aa: CASRTSLQPQHF
v_gene: TRBV7-8; abundance: few; j_gene: TRBJ1-1; CDR3aa: CASSLAGTGRRNTEAFF
v_gene: TRBV28; abundance: .; j_gene: TRBJ2-7; CDR3aa: CASREAGLMREQYF
v_gene: TRBV6-6; abundance: once; j_gene: TRBJ1-1; CDR3aa: CASSYSSLWAGEAFF
v_gene: TRBV19; abundance: .; j_gene: TRBJ2-1; CDR3aa: CASSQPGTAHNEQFF
v_gene: TRBV11-2; abundance: .; j_gene: TRBJ2-3; CDR3aa: CASSFNGGSRADTQYF
v_gene: TRBV7-3; abundance: .; j_gene: TRBJ2-3; CDR3aa: CASSSVDGDTQYF
v_gene: TRBV7-9; abundance: .; j_gene: TRBJ1-3; CDR3aa: CASSFDRDSGNTIYF
v_gene: TRBV10-3; abundance: .; j_gene: TRBJ2-7; CDR3aa: CAISEQFIDEQYF
v_gene: TRBV28; abundance: .; j_gene: TRBJ2-4; CDR3aa: CASSLGGTENIQYF
v_gene: TRBV7-9; abundance: .; j_gene: TRBJ2-7; CDR3aa: CASSLGSGNPSEQYF
v_gene: TRBV6-1; abundance: .; j_gene: TRBJ2-2; CDR3aa: CASSALVVGTGELFF
v_gene: TRBV11-2; abundance: .; j_gene: TRBJ2-5; CDR3aa: CASSSGDRGLRETQYF
v_gene: TRBV19; abundance: .; j_gene: TRBJ2-2; CDR3aa: CASSIVLKGNTGELFF
v_gene: TRBV28; abundance: .; j_gene: TRBJ2-3; CDR3aa: CASSRGTDTQYF
v_gene: TRBV6-1; abundance: .; j_gene: TRBJ2-7; CDR3aa: CASAKGLGYEQYF
v_gene: TRBV19; abundance: .; j_gene: TRBJ1-1; CDR3aa: CASSMGTTGFTEAFF
v_gene: TRBV6-1; abundance: .; j_gene: TRBJ1-1; CDR3aa: CASSESHMTEAFF
v_gene: TRBV7-8; abundance: .; j_gene: TRBJ2-1; CDR3aa: CASRGSSYNEQFF
v_gene: TRBV5-1; abundance: .; j_gene: TRBJ1-1; CDR3aa: CASSLDGRVGTEAFF
v_gene: TRBV5-1; abundance: .; j_gene: TRBJ1-1; CDR3aa: CASREQGGKTEAFF
v_gene: TRBV5-6; abundance: .; j_gene: TRBJ1-3; CDR3aa: CASRGPGQGNTIYF
v_gene: TRBV6-1; abundance: .; j_gene: TRBJ2-1; CDR3aa: CASSEFGLTYNEQFF
v_gene: TRBV7-9; abundance: .; j_gene: TRBJ2-1; CDR3aa: CASSGQGLGSGAGVNEQFF
v_gene: TRBV28; abundance: .; j_gene: TRBJ1-2; CDR3aa: CASSPALGGPNYGYTF
v_gene: TRBV7-9; abundance: .; j_gene: TRBJ2-1; CDR3aa: CASSLGQGARNEQFF
v_gene: TRBV28; abundance: .; j_gene: TRBJ1-4; CDR3aa: CASSPDRVGKLFF
v_gene: TRBV6-1; abundance: .; j_gene: TRBJ1-1; CDR3aa: CASSAPAAGAAFF
v_gene: TRBV6-1; abundance: .; j_gene: TRBJ2-2; CDR3aa: CASITGPRGTGELFF
v_gene: TRBV28; abundance: .; j_gene: TRBJ2-2; CDR3aa: CASSSYIPRRRSYTGELFF
v_gene: TRBV11-2; abundance: .; j_gene: TRBJ2-7; CDR3aa: CASSLLGHTYEQYF
v_gene: TRBV5-1; abundance: .; j_gene: TRBJ2-5; CDR3aa: CASSLGGGETQYF
v_gene: TRBV6-1; abundance: .; j_gene: TRBJ2-4; CDR3aa: CASSASLTGGRAKNIQYF
v_gene: TRBV30; abundance: few; j_gene: TRBJ2-7; CDR3aa: CAWSVGQGAEQYF
v_gene: TRBV6-1; abundance: once; j_gene: TRBJ1-2; CDR3aa: CASSDIYGYTF
v_gene: TRBV6-1; abundance: .; j_gene: TRBJ2-7; CDR3aa: CASSEISSYEQYF
v_gene: TRBV5-6; abundance: .; j_gene: TRBJ2-6; CDR3aa: CASSFYRDSGANVLTF
v_gene: TRBV5-6; abundance: .; j_gene: TRBJ2-7; CDR3aa: CASSLGGTDSYEQYF
v_gene: TRBV6-1; abundance: .; j_gene: TRBJ2-6; CDR3aa: CASSAGRSGANVLTF
v_gene: TRBV6-1; abundance: .; j_gene: TRBJ2-6; CDR3aa: CASRVSGANVLTF
v_gene: TRBV7-8; abundance: .; j_gene: TRBJ2-7; CDR3aa: CASSSGQGTTYEQYF
v_gene: TRBV6-5; abundance: .; j_gene: TRBJ2-2; CDR3aa: CASTHGRARTGELFF
v_gene: TRBV19; abundance: .; j_gene: TRBJ2-2; CDR3aa: CASSGGRATGELFF
v_gene: TRBV28; abundance: .; j_gene: TRBJ1-5; CDR3aa: CASSYYSNQPQHF
v_gene: TRBV7-9; abundance: .; j_gene: TRBJ2-1; CDR3aa: CASSLTSGWDEQFF
v_gene: TRBV27; abundance: once; j_gene: TRBJ2-5; CDR3aa: CASSLRAGKGQETQYF
v_gene: TRBV11-2; abundance: .; j_gene: TRBJ1-4; CDR3aa: CASSPGSNEKLFF
v_gene: TRBV5-1; abundance: .; j_gene: TRBJ2-2; CDR3aa: CASSQTSGSVGELFF
v_gene: TRBV28; abundance: .; j_gene: TRBJ1-4; CDR3aa: CASCGEITGKLFF
v_gene: TRBV11-2; abundance: .; j_gene: TRBJ2-2; CDR3aa: CASSVDNRGRNTGELFF
v_gene: TRBV19; abundance: .; j_gene: TRBJ2-3; CDR3aa: CASSLAGGTDTQYF
v_gene: TRBV28; abundance: .; j_gene: TRBJ2-7; CDR3aa: CASSGGREQYF
v_gene: TRBV7-9; abundance: .; j_gene: TRBJ1-3; CDR3aa: CASSLGQIGNTIYF
v_gene: TRBV7-6; abundance: once; j_gene: TRBJ2-7; CDR3aa: CASSSDRGHEQYF
v_gene: TRBV11-2; abundance: .; j_gene: TRBJ2-7; CDR3aa: CASSTGGEQYF
v_gene: TRBV19; abundance: .; j_gene: TRBJ1-5; CDR3aa: CASSIDGNQPQHF
v_gene: TRBV11-2; abundance: .; j_gene: TRBJ1-2; CDR3aa: CASRNDGAVTF